The 32 T cell receptor beta chains reported below all come from one sample, sequenced in a study of blood T cell repertoires in COVID-19. Sequencing used immunoSEQ multiplex PCR; TCRdb keeps in-frame clones, though not all of them. The sample contains fewer than 200,000 clones, 88% of which appear only once. Source material: PBMCs or T cells enriched from blood (not recorded which). These receptors came from a woman aged 18-30 years who had recovered from COVID-19.

In DNA form, the CDR3 reads TGTGCCAGTAGTGCCAGCAACAGGGCGATAAGTTATGGCTACACCTTC. Amino acid sequence: CASSASNRAISYGYTF. This chain uses TRBV19 with TRBJ1-2; possible D gene TRBD1, 6 bases. This CDR3 spans 16 amino acids. V lost 5 bases and J lost 5, with 21 bases in between. Germline V CDR1 and CDR2: LNHDA, SQIVND (reference sequence).

This clone came up a few times. This sequence joins TRBV18 and TRBJ2-2, with TRBD2 as a possible D gene (5 bases). CDR3 size: 14 residues. Germline values: CDR1 KGHSH, CDR2 LQKENI. Trimming left V 3 bases short and J 2 bases short, with 7 bases between. The CDR3 sequence: CASSPSGNTGELFF. CDR3 sequence (DNA): TGTGCCAGCTCACCTTCGGGAAACACCGGGGAGCTGTTTTTT.

This clone was found once. V is TRBV5-1 and J is TRBJ1-4; maybe TRBD1 (6 bases). With 4 bases removed from V and 8 bases from J, the gap between germline ends came to 12 bases. Germline V gives CDR1 SGHRS, CDR2 YFSETQ. The CDR3 sequence is 13 residues long. CDR3 sequence: CASSPRDKEKLFF. The CDR3 coding sequence is TGCGCCAGCAGCCCCCGGGACAAGGAAAAACTGTTTTTT.

The CDR3 loop reads CAWSVLLLGTGVNQPQHF. DNA of the CDR3: TGTGCCTGGAGTGTACTTTTATTGGGGACAGGGGTAAATCAGCCCCAGCATTTT. The chain joins TRBV30 to TRBJ1-5; 10 bases line up with TRBD1. There are 18 residues in the CDR3. The trim removed 0 bases at V and 4 bases at J, leaving 12 bases unmatched. CDR1 and CDR2 from the germline V gene are GTSNPN and SVGIG (reference sequence).

This chain uses TRBV20-1 with TRBJ2-5; 7 nucleotides align to TRBD1. The V gene's germline CDR1 is DFQATT and CDR2 SNEGSKA (reference sequence). This CDR3 has 11 amino acids. The J segment lost 1 base and the V segment lost 7 bases, leaving 0 bases of the junction unmatched. For the CDR3, the DNA is TGCAGTGGACAGGGCCAAGAGACCCAGTACTTC. Amino acids: CSGQGQETQYF.

This clone was recorded only once. The V and J genes are TRBV6-1 and TRBJ1-5, with D possibly being TRBD1 (5 bases). The V end was cut by 3 bases, the J end by 4 bases, with 10 bases between. There are 14 residues in the CDR3. Germline CDR1 is MNHNS and CDR2 is SASEGT. As DNA, the CDR3 is TGTGCCAGCAGTGAGGGACTGGCTAATCAGCCCCAGCATTTT. It translates to CASSEGLANQPQHF.

V usage is TRBV5-4 and J usage is TRBJ2-1, with TRBD2 matching 7 bases. Germline-derived CDR1 and CDR2 are SGHNT and YYREEE (reference sequence). The CDR3 consists of 16 residues. V lost 4 bases to trimming and J lost 7 bases; unmatched junction nucleotides: 14. This chain's CDR3 is CASSTDAGTTSNEQFF. The CDR3 region has the DNA TGTGCCAGCAGCACGGACGCCGGGACTACGTCAAATGAGCAGTTCTTC.

This clone has more than one count but fewer than ten. The CDR3 reads CASSDQDTGELFF. The CDR3 region has the DNA TGTGCCAGCAGCGACCAGGACACCGGGGAGCTGTTTTTT. The V and J genes are TRBV6-5 and TRBJ2-2; D is unclear. This CDR3 contains 13 residues. The germline gives CDR1 MNHEY, CDR2 SVGAGI. The V gene lost 6 bases and the J gene lost 3 bases, with 8 bases spanning the gap.

V and J are TRBV28 and TRBJ1-6, with D perhaps matching TRBD1 (5 bases). V gave up 1 base and J gave up 10 bases, with 11 bases separating them. This CDR3 has 14 residues. Germline V gene lookup returns CDR1 MDHEN and CDR2 SYDVKM. The CDR3 sequence: CASSLFGGLSPLHF. CDR3 DNA: TGTGCCAGCAGTTTATTTGGGGGACTGTCACCCCTCCACTTT.

The rearrangement uses TRBV28 and TRBJ1-2, with D possibly matching TRBD1 (6 bases). V shed 2 bases and J shed 4 bases, with 8 bases lying between them. Germline loops: CDR1 MDHEN, CDR2 SYDVKM. The CDR3 runs 13 residues. Here the CDR3 reads CASSLADSYGYTF. The CDR3 bases are TGTGCCAGCAGTTTAGCGGACAGCTATGGCTACACCTTC.

This rearrangement joins TRBV10-2 to TRBJ2-2, with a weak D call TRBD1 (8 bases). The CDR3 contains 16 residues. The germline V gene has CDR1 WSHSY and CDR2 SAAADI. The V and J ends lost 3 bases and 1 base respectively, with 12 bases between them. The CDR3 DNA sequence: TGCGCCAGCAGTGACTACAGGGGGGGGAACACCGGGGAGCTGTTTTTT. This gives the protein CASSDYRGGNTGELFF.

V is TRBV6-2 or TRBV6-3 and J is TRBJ2-7; 8 nucleotides match TRBD1. Germline V gene sequence: CDR1 MNHEY, CDR2 SVGEGT. This CDR3 comprises 16 residues. Trimming removed 2 bases from V and 0 bases from J; junction bases left unmatched: 6. The CDR3 sequence is CASSYRDRWSSYEQYF. CDR3 DNA: TGTGCCAGCAGTTACCGGGACAGGTGGTCCTCCTACGAGCAGTACTTC.

This chain connects TRBV11-2 to TRBJ1-4; TRBD1 aligns across 8 bases. Losses at the gene ends were 3 bases for V and 4 bases for J; bases not matched to a gene: 1. The length of the CDR3 is 14 residues. The germline gives CDR1 SGHAT, CDR2 FQNNGV. CDR3 amino acids: CASSLDRVNEKLFF. CDR3 bases: TGTGCCAGCAGCTTGGACAGGGTTAATGAAAAACTGTTTTTT.

The rearrangement uses TRBV7-8 and TRBJ1-1, with TRBD1 identical over 7 bases. The CDR3 loop spans 14 amino acids. J gave up 4 bases and V 1 base, and 3 bases lay outside the gene matches. Germline loops: CDR1 SGHVS, CDR2 FQNEAQ. The CDR3 DNA follows: TGTGCCAGCAGCTTAGGGACAGGTATCACTGAAGCTTTCTTT. Amino acids: CASSLGTGITEAFF.

CDR3 bases: TGTGCCAGCAGTTCCCCAGACAGGGGCTCCTATGGCTACACCTTC. Protein sequence: CASSSPDRGSYGYTF. V is TRBV28 and J is TRBJ1-2; 8 bases fit TRBD1. Germline V gene sequence: CDR1 MDHEN, CDR2 SYDVKM. Trimming cost V 4 bases and J 4 bases; bases outside gene matches: 8. The CDR3 sequence is 15 residues long.

This chain links TRBV28 with TRBJ2-3, with TRBD1 as a possible D gene (5 bases). In germline, CDR1 is MDHEN, CDR2 SYDVKM. Trimming pared 2 bases from V and 2 bases from J, leaving 11 bases between. The CDR3 totals 15 residues. The CDR3 is CASSLAGPYTDTQYF. The DNA of the CDR3 is TGTGCCAGCAGTTTAGCAGGGCCGTACACAGATACGCAGTATTTT. Full variable domain (outside the CDR3, taken from reference TRBV28 and TRBJ2-3): DVKVTQSSRYLVKRTGEKVFLECVQDMDHENMFWYRQDPGLGLRLIYFSYDVKMKEKGDIPEGYSVSREKKERFSLILESASTNQTSMYLCASSLAGPYTDTQYFGPGTRLTVL.

Here the CDR3 reads CAISERQNTEAFF. The CDR3 coding sequence is TGTGCCATCAGTGAGAGACAGAACACTGAAGCTTTCTTT. The V and J genes are TRBV10-3 and TRBJ1-1; D is unclear. Per germline, CDR1 ENHRY and CDR2 SYGVKD. CDR3 length equals 13 residues. Trimming cost V 2 bases and J 1 base, with 5 bases left between them.

The DNA for the CDR3 is TGCGCCAGCAGCCCCGACGGACGGATGGGCAGGGACACCATATATTTT. Its translation: CASSPDGRMGRDTIYF. The rearrangement joins TRBV5-1 to TRBJ1-3, with D possibly being TRBD1 (5 bases). The length of the CDR3 is 16 residues. Germline V gene data show CDR1 as SGHRS and CDR2 as YFSETQ. Between the trimmed V and J ends, which lost 4 bases and 8 bases, there was a span of 22 bases.

V and J are TRBV6-4 and TRBJ1-6; D might be TRBD1 (5 bases). Germline CDR1 is MRHNA and CDR2 is SNTAGT. The length of the CDR3 is 13 residues. V lost 10 bases to trimming and J lost 9 bases, with 16 bases between them. The CDR3 reads CAIPTAGTSPLHF. CDR3 DNA sequence: TGTGCCATACCGACCGCGGGGACTTCACCCCTCCACTTT.

The rearrangement uses TRBV27 and TRBJ1-2; D is possibly TRBD1 (5 bases). V was pared by 0 bases and J by 3 bases, with 8 bases between. Germline V gene data show CDR1 as MNHEY and CDR2 as SMNVEV (reference sequence). CDR3 length: 14 residues. The CDR3 DNA follows: TGTGCCAGCAGTTTATCGGGGCCCCACTATGGCTACACCTTC. It translates to CASSLSGPHYGYTF.

This chain joins TRBV18 and TRBJ2-3, with 7 nucleotides matching TRBD2. The germline V gene has CDR1 KGHSH and CDR2 LQKENI. CDR3 length: 15 amino acids. Trimming cost V 6 bases and J 6 bases; bases outside gene matches: 12. CDR3 in DNA: TGTGCCAGCTCCTATGGTGCTAGCGGAGGGGATACGCAGTATTTT. Its translation is CASSYGASGGDTQYF.

The rearrangement joins TRBV11-3 to TRBJ2-1; 7 bases align to TRBD2. Germline trimming cut 4 bases from V and 4 bases from J; bases unmatched to any gene: 7. This CDR3 is built from 15 residues. Per germline, CDR1 SGHNT and CDR2 YENEEA. The CDR3 nucleotides are TGTGCCAGCAGCTCCCACCCGGGGGGTTACAATGAGCAGTTCTTC. Its protein is CASSSHPGGYNEQFF.

V usage is TRBV5-4 and J usage is TRBJ2-2; TRBD1 agrees at 7 bases. Unmatched junction bases numbered 7, after V lost 3 bases and J lost 5 bases. Germline V gene lookup returns CDR1 SGHNT and CDR2 YYREEE (reference sequence). This CDR3 is 15 amino acids long. CDR3 in amino acids: CASSSPGQLTGELFF. DNA for the CDR3: TGTGCCAGCAGCTCACCGGGACAGCTAACCGGGGAGCTGTTTTTT.

This clone was counted between two and nine times. This chain links TRBV6-4 with TRBJ2-2; D might be TRBD2 (5 bases). The V gene lost 2 bases and the J gene lost 7 bases, with 11 bases spanning the gap. The CDR3 spans 14 residues. The germline CDR1 and CDR2 sequences are MRHNA and SNTAGT. The CDR3 sequence is CASSDRSEGGELFF. CDR3 DNA sequence: TGTGCCAGCAGTGACCGTAGCGAGGGCGGGGAGCTGTTTTTT.

This clone was detected only once. This chain uses TRBV5-1 with TRBJ2-7; 7 nucleotides line up with TRBD1. The CDR3 loop spans 14 amino acids. Looked up from germline, CDR1 is SGHRS and CDR2 is YFSETQ. With V trimmed by 0 bases and J by 3 bases, 3 bases remained unmatched. In DNA, the CDR3 is TGCGCCAGCAGCTTGGAGGGACAGCTCTACGAGCAGTACTTC. It encodes CASSLEGQLYEQYF.

V gene TRBV6-6 combines with J gene TRBJ1-1; D unclear. This CDR3 region has 12 residues. The germline V and J ends were trimmed by 2 bases and 3 bases, with 4 bases remaining between them. The V gene's germline CDR1 is MNHNY and CDR2 SVGAGI (reference sequence). The DNA for the CDR3 is TGTGCCAGCAGTTACAGAGACACTGAAGCTTTCTTT. This encodes CASSYRDTEAFF.

By frequency in the sample, this clone is medium-sized. This CDR3 is CASSSGEVNEQFF. The CDR3 nucleotides read TGTGCCAGCAGTAGCGGGGAGGTCAATGAGCAGTTCTTC. This chain links TRBV6-5 with TRBJ2-1; TRBD2 agrees at 7 bases. CDR1 MNHEY and CDR2 SVGAGI come from the germline V gene. CDR3 length equals 13 residues. J lost 6 bases, V lost 5 bases, and 4 bases had no gene match.

The chain couples TRBV29-1 to TRBJ2-1, with 9 bases lining up with TRBD2. J was trimmed by 3 bases and V by 4 bases; bases with no gene match: 4. Looked up from germline, CDR1 is SQVTM and CDR2 is ANQGSEA. The CDR3 length is 14 residues. The CDR3 coding sequence is TGCAGCGTTGGTCATAGCGGGGGCTACAATGAGCAGTTCTTC. As protein: CSVGHSGGYNEQFF.

The chain carries TRBV28 and TRBJ1-5; weak D call: TRBD1 (6 bases). V shed 5 bases and J shed 0 bases, with 8 bases lying between them. This CDR3 is built from 14 residues. The germline V gene has CDR1 MDHEN and CDR2 SYDVKM. The CDR3: CASSTGNSNQPQHF. DNA of the CDR3: TGTGCCAGCAGTACAGGGAATAGCAATCAGCCCCAGCATTTT.

V usage is TRBV6-1 and J usage is TRBJ1-6; 7 nucleotides align to TRBD1. CDR3 length: 15 amino acids. Trimming cost V 3 bases and J 9 bases; bases outside gene matches: 8. Germline lookup yields CDR1 MNHNS and CDR2 SASEGT. This CDR3 reads CASSEGDRGSSPLHF. In nucleotides, the CDR3 is TGTGCCAGCAGTGAGGGGGACAGAGGGAGTTCACCCCTCCACTTT.

This chain links TRBV15 with TRBJ1-5; D may be TRBD1 (5 bases). This CDR3 region has 14 residues. The V and J ends lost 3 bases and 7 bases respectively, with 13 bases between them. Germline loops: CDR1 LNHNV, CDR2 YYDKDF (reference sequence). The CDR3 region has the DNA TGTGCCACCAGCAGGTCAGACAGAGAGCAGCCCCAGCATTTT. It encodes CATSRSDREQPQHF.

V and J are TRBV19 and TRBJ2-7, with 10 bases matching TRBD1. CDR1 and CDR2 from the germline V gene are LNHDA and SQIVND (reference sequence). With V trimmed by 3 bases and J by 7 bases, 9 bases remained unmatched. The CDR3 is 15 residues long. The CDR3 sequence is CASSMGGTGVLEQYF. In DNA, the CDR3 is TGTGCCAGTAGTATGGGGGGGACAGGGGTTTTGGAGCAGTACTTC. Drawing the rest from reference TRBV19 and TRBJ2-7, the complete variable domain is DGGITQSPKYLFRKEGQNVTLSCEQNLNHDAMYWYRQDPGQGLRLIYYSQIVNDFQKGDIAEGYSVSREKKESFPLTVTSAQKNPTAFYLCASSMGGTGVLEQYFGPGTRLTVT.